This T cell receptor beta chain was profiled in a study of chemoradiotherapy in HPV16-positive cancers. Study information: Candidate HPV-specific clones and shared TCR motifs came from a couple of HPV16-positive patients. The study's findings and limits: HPV-responsive T-cell expansion during chemoradiotherapy was linked to improved recurrence-free survival in HPV16-positive patients. Functional assays defining HPV-specific T cells used only a couple of HPV16-positive patients. Candidate HPV-specific clones and E7-related TCR motifs grew in tumor during treatment.

CDR1 is LNHDA and CDR2 is SQIVND in the germline V gene (reference sequence). V was pared by 8 bases and J by 5 bases, with 18 bases between. The CDR3 loop spans 14 amino acids. The data were produced by immunoSEQ multiplex PCR, yet TCRdb's version contains in-frame clones alone and is incomplete. The sample lists about 66,000 clones, about 88% occurring once. About this clone: Its antigen is not identified.

The sequencing here drew on blood, taken from a patient who underwent chemoradiotherapy. This chain links TRBV19 with TRBJ2-5, with a tentative D call TRBD2 (7 bases). The TCR sequence derives from a human donor with HPV-associated anogenital cancer. The CDR3, as DNA: TGTGCCAGTCCCCCTGGGGGGGGGCTGGAGACCCAGTACTTC. As protein: CASPPGGGLETQYF.